The table lists the clone carrying this T cell receptor (beta chain) with a few counts. The data belong to a study of neurological immune-mediated disorders. CDR1 is MNHEY and CDR2 is SVGAGI in the germline V gene. V was shortened by 5 bases and J by 2 bases, with 10 bases between the two germline ends. The CDR3 consists of 13 residues. Template-switch 5'RACE cDNA synthesis added a 10-nucleotide unique molecular identifier. MiXCR, run by TCRdb on the 5' RACE reads, gives a single entry per CDR3 protein. Of tens of thousands of distinct CDR3 sequences in the sample, about a sixth were seen once. Input material: PBMCs. This receptor was taken from a woman aged 40 to 50 in good health. The V call is TRBV6-5, the J call TRBJ2-7; D possibly corresponds to TRBD1 (6 bases). Written as DNA, the CDR3 is TGTGCCAGCAGTACCCGGGACACCTACGAGCAGTACTTC. This gives the protein CASSTRDTYEQYF.